The 30 T cell receptor beta chains in this list originate from one sample, sequenced in a study of response to subunit inactivated influenza vaccine. TCRdb analysed the RT-PCR reads with MiXCR anew, one entry per CDR3 protein. Counted here are fewer than 350,000 distinct CDR3 sequences, roughly 22% occurring once; the ten biggest clones make up about 10%. The sequencing here drew on PBMCs from blood, taken roughly 20 months after vaccination. These receptors all stem from a man aged 45 to 75 who received an inactivated influenza vaccine.

V and J are TRBV19 and TRBJ1-2; a weak D match, TRBD1 (6 bases). Looked up from germline, CDR1 is LNHDA and CDR2 is SQIVND (reference sequence). The ends were cut back, 5 bases at V and 4 bases at J, with 11 bases in the middle. This CDR3 spans 13 amino acids. This chain's CDR3 is CASSFGTSYGYTF. In nucleotides, the CDR3 is TGTGCCAGTAGTTTCGGGACAAGCTATGGCTACACCTTC.

This chain connects TRBV4-3 to TRBJ2-1, with 11 bases matching TRBD2. Per the germline V gene, CDR1 is LGHNA and CDR2 is YSLEER. V gave up 0 bases and J gave up 6 bases; unmatched junction bases: 4. The CDR3 has 16 amino acids. The CDR3 region has the DNA TGCGCCAGCAGCCAAGATCTGCTAGCGGGAGGCAATGAGCAGTTCTTC. This encodes CASSQDLLAGGNEQFF.

V and J are TRBV10-3 and TRBJ1-6, with 9 bases aligning to TRBD1. CDR3 length: 14 amino acids. V dropped 6 bases and J dropped 6; count of bases not matched to a gene: 3. Germline loops: CDR1 ENHRY, CDR2 SYGVKD. The CDR3 sequence: CAIRDRGLNSPLHF. The CDR3 DNA sequence: TGTGCCATCAGGGACAGGGGCCTTAATTCACCCCTCCACTTT.

This chain joins TRBV20-1 and TRBJ2-7; 12 bases are shared with TRBD2. CDR1 and CDR2 (germline): DFQATT, SNEGSKA (reference sequence). Germline trimming cut 3 bases from V and 5 bases from J; bases unmatched to any gene: 8. CDR3 length equals 15 residues. CDR3 residues: CSARRLAGAIHEQYF. Here the CDR3 DNA reads TGCAGTGCTAGGCGACTAGCGGGAGCAATCCACGAGCAGTACTTC.

The chain has TRBV7-9 and TRBJ1-6; tentatively, D is TRBD1 (5 bases). The CDR3 runs 15 residues. Germline CDR1 SEHNR, CDR2 FQNEAQ (reference sequence). Trimming left V 1 base short and J 10 bases short, with 14 bases between. CDR3 residues: CASSLGGQGRSPLHF. The CDR3 DNA reads TGTGCCAGCAGCTTAGGAGGGCAGGGCAGGTCACCCCTCCACTTT.

This clonotype was detected once. The rearrangement joins TRBV5-1 to TRBJ2-1; the match to TRBD1 covers 9 bases. Germline V gene data show CDR1 as SGHRS and CDR2 as YFSETQ. Trimming cost V 0 bases and J 8 bases; bases outside gene matches: 6. This CDR3 has 15 residues. The CDR3 is CASSLERQGGDEQFF. The CDR3 region has the DNA TGCGCCAGCAGCTTGGAGCGACAGGGGGGCGATGAGCAGTTCTTC.

This clonotype was seen many times. The gene calls are TRBV27 and TRBJ2-6, with D unclear. V was clipped by 2 bases and J by 0 bases, with 11 bases between them. The CDR3 runs to 17 residues. Germline-derived CDR1 and CDR2 are MNHEY and SMNVEV (reference sequence). The CDR3 bases are TGTGCCAGCAGTTTAAGAGTTATGCTCTCTGGGGCCAACGTCCTGACTTTC. Translation: CASSLRVMLSGANVLTF. Together with reference TRBV27 and TRBJ2-6, the CDR3 gives the full variable domain: EAQVTQNPRYLITVTGKKLTVTCSQNMNHEYMSWYRQDPGLGLRQIYYSMNVEVTDKGDVPEGYKVSRKEKRNFPLILESPSPNQTSLYFCASSLRVMLSGANVLTFGAGSRLTVL.

The chain recombines TRBV28 with TRBJ2-7, with D hard to call. The ends were cut back, 2 bases at V and 3 bases at J, with 11 bases in the middle. CDR1 and CDR2 from the germline V gene are MDHEN and SYDVKM. CDR3 size: 14 residues. The CDR3 region is CASSLRWNSYEQYF. As DNA, the CDR3 is TGTGCCAGCAGTTTAAGATGGAACAGCTACGAGCAGTACTTC.

The sample holds a few counts of this clonotype. The rearrangement joins TRBV29-1 to TRBJ1-5, with 7 bases fitting TRBD1. CDR1 is SQVTM and CDR2 is ANQGSEA in the germline V gene. Unmatched junction bases numbered 4, after V lost 4 bases and J lost 4 bases. CDR3 length: 13 amino acids. CDR3 in DNA: TGCAGCGTTGCCACAGGGGTAAATCAGCCCCAGCATTTT. This encodes CSVATGVNQPQHF.

This clonotype was seen ten or more times. Here the CDR3 reads CASSLTSGNIYNEQFF. The DNA of the CDR3 is TGTGCCAGCAGCTTGACTAGCGGAAATATATACAATGAGCAGTTCTTC. The chain recombines TRBV7-2 with TRBJ2-1; TRBD2 aligns across 9 bases. Germline CDR1 SGHTA, CDR2 FQGNSA. The trim removed 3 bases at V and 4 bases at J, leaving 7 bases unmatched. This CDR3 spans 16 amino acids.

This clonotype was detected a few times. The CDR3 nucleotides are TGCAGCGTTGTTAACCCAATAGCGGGGGGGCCGCAGTTCTTC. Its protein is CSVVNPIAGGPQFF. The chain joins TRBV29-1 to TRBJ2-1; 11 nucleotides agree with TRBD2. The V and J ends lost 4 bases and 12 bases, in that order; junction bases with no gene match: 11. This CDR3 has 14 amino acids. The V gene's germline CDR1 is SQVTM and CDR2 ANQGSEA.

The chain employs TRBV19 and TRBJ1-5; no reliable D call. V lost 1 base, J lost 4 bases, and 11 bases lay in between. CDR1 is LNHDA, CDR2 SQIVND, per germline (reference sequence). This CDR3 spans 15 amino acids. The CDR3 protein is CASSIAPVRNQPQHF. CDR3 bases: TGTGCCAGTAGTATAGCGCCGGTACGGAATCAGCCCCAGCATTTT.

The chain combines TRBV20-1 with TRBJ2-3, with D hard to call. Germline CDR1 is DFQATT and CDR2 is SNEGSKA (reference sequence). The length of the CDR3 is 17 residues. Trimming removed 0 bases from V and 6 bases from J, with 22 bases in between. As DNA, the CDR3 is TGCAGTGCTAGAGATTCCCTCAAGGGAAGTCCCACGGATACGCAGTATTTT. Translated: CSARDSLKGSPTDTQYF.

CDR3 protein: CASSLDLAGVKHEQFF. The CDR3 DNA is TGTGCCAGCAGCTTAGATTTAGCGGGAGTCAAACATGAGCAGTTCTTC. The gene calls are TRBV7-2 and TRBJ2-1; 9 bases are shared with TRBD2. Germline CDR1 and CDR2: SGHTA and FQGNSA. The CDR3 length is 16 residues. Losses at the gene ends were 1 base for V and 8 bases for J; bases not matched to a gene: 9.

In this sample, this clonotype turned up many times. As DNA, the CDR3 is TGCAGTGCTAACGGAGCCGCCTATGGCTACACCTTC. Translation: CSANGAAYGYTF. The V gene is TRBV20-1, the J gene TRBJ1-2, with D uncertain. V lost 4 bases and J 4 bases, leaving 10 bases between the germline ends. Germline V gene data show CDR1 as DFQATT and CDR2 as SNEGSKA (reference sequence). The length of the CDR3 is 12 residues.

This chain joins TRBV20-1 and TRBJ2-2; 7 nucleotides align to TRBD2. Trimming removed 3 bases from V and 6 bases from J; junction bases left unmatched: 10. CDR3 length: 15 amino acids. In germline, CDR1 is DFQATT, CDR2 SNEGSKA (reference sequence). The CDR3 DNA is TGCAGTGCTAGTGCTGGACTAGTAGGGGCCGGGGAGCTGTTTTTT. The encoded protein is CSASAGLVGAGELFF.

In its sample, this clonotype was seen many times. V gene TRBV21-1 combines with J gene TRBJ2-3. TRBV21-1 is tagged as a pseudogene. The CDR3 runs 15 residues. The CDR3 is CASSKSWRSTDTQYF. CDR3 nucleotides: TGTGCCAGCAGCAAAAGTTGGCGGAGCACAGATACGCAGTATTTT.

This clonotype was detected a few times. The gene calls are TRBV12-3 or TRBV12-4 and TRBJ2-2; 10 bases are shared with TRBD2. CDR3 length: 16 residues. V dropped 3 bases and J dropped 8; count of bases not matched to a gene: 9. This chain's CDR3 is CASSFGLAARGGELFF. DNA for the CDR3: TGTGCCAGCAGTTTCGGACTAGCGGCTAGAGGGGGGGAGCTGTTTTTT.

V and J are TRBV28 and TRBJ2-7, with 8 bases matching TRBD1. Trimming took 6 bases from V and 1 from J; bases not matched to a gene: 5. In germline, CDR1 is MDHEN, CDR2 SYDVKM. This CDR3 spans 14 amino acids. For the CDR3, the DNA is TGTGCCAGCAGAGGGACAGGTTCTTCCTACGAGCAGTACTTC. Translation: CASRGTGSSYEQYF.

This clonotype was seen only a few times. V and J are TRBV28 and TRBJ2-5; TRBD2 agrees at 8 bases. Germline CDR1 MDHEN, CDR2 SYDVKM. The ends lost 4 bases at V and 4 bases at J; junction bases unmatched: 2. CDR3 length equals 13 residues. CDR3 sequence reads: CASSYAGGETQYF. The CDR3 DNA reads TGTGCCAGCAGTTACGCGGGGGGAGAGACCCAGTACTTC. The whole variable domain, filled in from reference TRBV28 and TRBJ2-5, reads DVKVTQSSRYLVKRTGEKVFLECVQDMDHENMFWYRQDPGLGLRLIYFSYDVKMKEKGDIPEGYSVSREKKERFSLILESASTNQTSMYLCASSYAGGETQYFGPGTRLLVL.

There are a few counts of this clonotype. The rearrangement links TRBV5-1 to TRBJ2-1; D is undetermined. The germline V gene encodes CDR1 SGHRS and CDR2 YFSETQ. V was cut by 0 bases and J by 6 bases, with 16 bases left in between. The CDR3 consists of 16 residues. The CDR3 here is CASSLARLTSGNEQFF. CDR3 coding DNA: TGCGCCAGCAGCTTGGCCAGGCTTACCTCGGGCAATGAGCAGTTCTTC.

The CDR3 sequence: CASSLFRTYEQYF. The CDR3 nucleotides read TGTGCCAGCAGTTTATTTAGGACCTACGAGCAGTACTTC. The V and J genes are TRBV27 and TRBJ2-7; D call uncertain. The CDR3 length is 13 residues. Germline values: CDR1 MNHEY, CDR2 SMNVEV (reference sequence). Trimming pared 1 base from V and 2 bases from J, leaving 6 bases between.

This clonotype was observed a few times. V is TRBV7-2 and J is TRBJ1-5; TRBD1 is a possible D gene (5 bases). The germline CDR1 and CDR2 sequences are SGHTA and FQGNSA. With 2 bases removed from V and 5 bases from J, the gap between germline ends came to 13 bases. The CDR3 has 15 residues. This chain's CDR3 is CASSLMAGLHQPQHF. CDR3 nucleotide sequence: TGTGCCAGCAGCTTAATGGCAGGGTTGCATCAGCCCCAGCATTTT.

This clonotype was counted a few times. This chain links TRBV7-2 with TRBJ1-5; a weak D match, TRBD1 (6 bases). CDR3 length equals 13 residues. The V end lost 6 bases, the J end lost 6 bases, and 12 bases lay between the germline ends. In germline, CDR1 is SGHTA, CDR2 FQGNSA. This CDR3 is CASSEGVSQPQHF. The CDR3 region has the DNA TGTGCCAGCAGTGAGGGGGTTAGTCAGCCCCAGCATTTT.

This clonotype was counted only a few times. The rearrangement links TRBV29-1 to TRBJ1-5; D is unresolved. Germline assignment: CDR1 SQVTM and CDR2 ANQGSEA. Trimming stripped 6 bases from V and 0 bases from J, with 9 bases between. The CDR3 has 13 amino acids. CDR3 DNA: TGCAGCGTCGGAGGGAATAGCAATCAGCCCCAGCATTTT. Its protein product is CSVGGNSNQPQHF.

This clonotype came up a few times. This chain uses TRBV6-5 with TRBJ1-2, with TRBD1 as a possible D gene (6 bases). With 0 bases removed from V and 4 bases from J, the gap between germline ends came to 12 bases. The germline V gene encodes CDR1 MNHEY and CDR2 SVGAGI. The CDR3 runs 15 residues. CDR3 coding DNA: TGTGCCAGCAGTTACTCGTACAGGGCCCTCTATGGCTACACCTTC. It is translated as CASSYSYRALYGYTF.

CDR3 residues: CAISEALFSEQYF. The CDR3 DNA is TGTGCCATCAGTGAAGCGCTTTTCTCCGAGCAGTACTTC. J is TRBJ2-7 and V is TRBV10-3; no reliable D call. The length of the CDR3 is 13 residues. CDR1 is ENHRY, CDR2 SYGVKD, per germline. V shed 3 bases and J shed 6 bases, with 12 bases lying between them.

This clonotype was observed at least ten times. The rearrangement uses TRBV9 and TRBJ1-1; 7 bases agree with TRBD1. V lost 3 bases and J lost 2; bases outside the gene matches: 4. Per the germline V gene, CDR1 is SGDLS and CDR2 is YYNGEE. The CDR3 totals 14 residues. CDR3 bases: TGTGCCAGCAGCGACCGGGACAGAAACACTGAAGCTTTCTTT. This codes for CASSDRDRNTEAFF.

This clonotype was found a few times. V gene TRBV7-9 combines with J gene TRBJ2-5, with 7 bases identical to TRBD1. The germline V gene has CDR1 SEHNR and CDR2 FQNEAQ (reference sequence). The CDR3 is 13 amino acids. J gave up 3 bases and V 5 bases, and 3 bases lay outside the gene matches. In DNA, the CDR3 is TGTGCCAGCAGCGCCGGGACAGAAGAGACCCAGTACTTC. It translates to CASSAGTEETQYF.

The chain employs TRBV7-2 and TRBJ2-7, with D possibly matching TRBD1 (5 bases). The CDR3 totals 15 residues. The germline CDR1 and CDR2 sequences are SGHTA and FQGNSA. V was trimmed by 7 bases and J by 2 bases, leaving 18 bases between them. CDR3 loop: CASNSVSRAPYEQYF. CDR3 DNA: TGTGCCAGCAACTCCGTGAGCAGGGCCCCCTACGAGCAGTACTTC.